The T cell receptor beta chain under discussion was sequenced for a study of blood T cell repertoires in COVID-19 (dated by TCRdb to 2018 to 2020). In the study overall: Samples from collaborators originated in the United States, Italy and Spain and spanned both the acute and convalescent phases of COVID-19. The prospective study material was composed of cDNA or gDNA derived from T cells, B-cell-depleted T cells, or PBMCs. Deeply sampled blood TCRbeta repertoires from subjects exposed to, actively infected with, or recovered from COVID-19 were included in the dataset. The repertoires were released in a freely available public database meant as a resource for research on the immune response to SARS-CoV-2. The samples were drawn from two sources: the first 160 participants of the ongoing ImmuneRACE study, and 1,000 to 1,500 subjects contributed by 6 global collaborators. Nearly every sample came with metadata listing a de-identified subject ID, COVID-19 status, age in years and sex. Where HLA class I and class II types were available, the types were taken from metadata supplied by the sample provider, not from assay-based typing.

The junction shows trimming of 6 bases on V and 5 bases on J, plus 14 bases between the germline ends. CDR1 SGHAT and CDR2 FQNNGV are derived from the germline V gene. The CDR3 holds 14 amino acids from the cysteine to the phenylalanine. CDR3 DNA is the only sequence kept; it has 42 bases, read in frame from the first base. Remarks on this clone: Its antigen is currently not known. No much larger clone exists at a distance of one base, and base qualities are not known.

TCRbeta CDR3 regions were amplified from genomic DNA using the immunoSEQ Assay, a bias-controlled multiplex PCR. As for how the authors treated the data: The number of nucleated cells in each sample was estimated from the amplification of reference gene primers within the assay. To quantify the absolute abundance of each unique TCRbeta CDR3 rearrangement, sequence reads were collapsed and filtered. For each sample, productive Simpson clonality was calculated as the square root of Simpson's diversity index across productive rearrangements. Sourced from immuneACCESS, this table was stored by TCRdb with only in-frame sequences that have V and J called. A share of the clones is absent; for the studies checked, an unresolved V gene accounts for under half, and the remainder has no known explanation. V and J calls and clone size are those listed in that table; D and trimming were worked out from the DNA. This sample comprises about 280,000 clones, around 88% of them detected only once. The ten largest clones capture under 7% of the sample.

Participants in the prospective study were aged roughly 18 to 100 years, lived in about two dozen United States geographic areas, and enrolled through a virtual design. In the prospective study, participants were assigned to cohorts based on the clinical history participants reported in a screening survey and a study questionnaire. For ImmuneRACE Cohort 3, a participant was defined as recovered based on two consecutive negative NP/OP PCR tests, clearance by a healthcare professional, or resolution of symptoms. Mobile phlebotomists in the prospective study collected whole blood, serum and a nasopharyngeal or oropharyngeal swab from every participant. Over an approximately 2-month period, participants in the prospective study had the option of providing additional blood draws and questionnaires. Before DNA extraction, blood samples from the prospective study were shipped at room temperature or frozen.

Study-wide findings and limitations: How much clinical and demographic metadata was included differed by source and by participant, and the metadata was provided uncurated.

The chain is encoded by TRBV11-2 joined to TRBJ2-1; a tentative D match to TRBD1 spans 8 bases. The material sequenced was PBMCs or T cells enriched from blood (not recorded which). This receptor was obtained from a middle-aged woman who had recovered from COVID-19. The CDR3 protein: CASRPTGGDNEQFF. The nucleotide sequence is given as TGTGCCAGCAGACCAACAGGGGGGGACAATGAGCAGTTCTTC.